This T cell receptor beta chain was found in a study of fetal regulatory T cell absence and autoimmunity. Regarding the study as a whole: Pancreas and cord blood did not differ much in TRB family usage. The oligoclonal enrichment was interpreted as supporting antigen-driven pancreatic autoimmunity before birth in IPEX syndrome. Some top pancreas TCR clones were over 85-fold enriched versus cord blood.

On this clone: The antigen is unknown.

Libraries were prepared by immunoSEQ multiplex PCR; TCRdb keeps only in-frame clonotypes and omits some of them. The repertoire holds 85,000 to 100,000 clones, approximately 75% seen once, with 1.5% to 2% in the top ten. Input material: pancreas tissue. This clonotype originated in a male donor with IPEX syndrome.

The CDR3 nucleotides read TGTGCCAGCTCACCACGATTTACAGATACGCAGTATTTT. Encoded protein: CASSPRFTDTQYF. This rearrangement joins TRBV18 to TRBJ2-3, with unresolved D. This CDR3 spans 13 amino acids. CDR1 KGHSH and CDR2 LQKENI come from the germline V gene. V lost 1 base and J 3 bases, leaving 5 bases between the germline ends.